The 8 T cell receptor beta chains listed next were all sequenced from one sample in a study of cytomegalovirus exposure and HLA in healthy donors. It was with 60 Vbeta and 13 Jbeta primers that the PCR ran. Clones were read by immunoSEQ multiplex PCR, and TCRdb kept only the in-frame ones, dropping some. The table has approximately 170,000 clones, over 70% seen once. Sequencing used PBMCs. Receptor source: a boy aged 2 to 9 in good health and CMV-seronegative.

This chain links TRBV6-6 with TRBJ2-7; 9 bases map to TRBD1. Germline CDR1 MNHNY, CDR2 SVGAGI (reference sequence). After removal of 5 bases from V and 0 bases from J, the junction contained 5 bases not matched to a gene. The CDR3 extends over 15 amino acids. The CDR3 protein is CASSDRGYSSYEQYF. The CDR3 region has the DNA TGTGCCAGCAGTGACAGGGGGTATAGCTCCTACGAGCAGTACTTC.

The rearrangement links TRBV7-8 to TRBJ2-7; 7 nucleotides line up with TRBD2. V was clipped by 0 bases and J by 0 bases; unmatched bases: 5. Per germline, CDR1 SGHVS and CDR2 FQNEAQ. The CDR3 contains 16 residues. CDR3 in DNA: TGTGCCAGCAGCTTAGCGCTAGCGGAGAGCTCCTACGAGCAGTACTTC. This codes for CASSLALAESSYEQYF.

The gene calls are TRBV19 and TRBJ2-7, with 7 bases lining up with TRBD1. CDR3 length: 13 residues. Germline CDR1 LNHDA, CDR2 SQIVND (reference sequence). J gave up 4 bases and V 7 bases, and 7 bases lay outside the gene matches. The CDR3 region has the DNA TGTGCCAGTATGGGGGACAGCGGATACGAGCAGTACTTC. It translates to CASMGDSGYEQYF.

J is TRBJ1-5 and V is TRBV7-9; 8 positions agree with TRBD1. Germline V gives CDR1 SEHNR, CDR2 FQNEAQ (reference sequence). Trimming took 3 bases from V and 5 from J; bases not matched to a gene: 6. This CDR3 contains 15 residues. This chain's CDR3 is CASSFGQGLHQPQHF. The CDR3 DNA follows: TGTGCCAGCAGCTTCGGACAGGGATTGCATCAGCCCCAGCATTTT.

The rearrangement joins TRBV7-9 to TRBJ2-3; 14 positions agree with TRBD2. There are 16 residues in the CDR3. Trimming cost V 5 bases and J 6 bases; bases outside gene matches: 7. Germline CDR1 reads SEHNR; CDR2 reads FQNEAQ (reference sequence). CDR3 region: CASSPWTSGRLDTQYF. In DNA, the CDR3 is TGTGCCAGCAGCCCCTGGACTAGCGGGAGGTTGGATACGCAGTATTTT.

The J gene is TRBJ2-5, the V gene TRBV4-3, with 7 bases identical to TRBD1. Germline CDR1 is LGHNA and CDR2 is YSLEER. This CDR3 region has 18 residues. V lost 0 bases and J lost 2; bases outside the gene matches: 12. The chain's CDR3 is CASSQEWATGYGQETQYF. The CDR3 nucleotides read TGCGCCAGCAGCCAAGAATGGGCGACAGGGTACGGGCAAGAGACCCAGTACTTC.

The DNA of the CDR3 is TGTGCCAGCAGCCCCTTCAGGTGGGTTTCGGAAGATACGCAGTATTTT. Translating it yields CASSPFRWVSEDTQYF. The chain links TRBV5-8 to TRBJ2-3, with no clear D. V lost 4 bases to trimming and J lost 5 bases, with 20 bases between them. The V gene's germline CDR1 is SGHTS and CDR2 YDEGEE. The CDR3 loop spans 16 amino acids. Based on the CDR3 plus reference TRBV5-8 and TRBJ2-3, the full variable domain is EAGVTQSPTHLIKTRGQQATLRCSPISGHTSVYWYQQALGLGLQFLLWYDEGEERNRGNFPPRFSGRQFPNYSSELNVNALELEDSALYLCASSPFRWVSEDTQYFGPGTRLTVL.

In this sample, this clone turned up once. In DNA, the CDR3 is TGTGCCAGCAGCTTGGCAGGGGCAGATACGCAGTATTTT. This codes for CASSLAGADTQYF. This rearrangement joins TRBV5-6 to TRBJ2-3; TRBD1 might be the D (6 bases). The CDR3 extends over 13 amino acids. V was cut by 0 bases and J by 4 bases, with 6 bases left in between. The germline gives CDR1 SGHDT, CDR2 YYEEEE.